This TCR beta chain originates from a study of T cells in Graves' hyperthyroidism and ophthalmopathy. The investigators amplified TCR beta CDR3 regions from RNA transcripts. TCR CDR3 underwent first-round RT-PCR with the HTBI primer set. MiXCR, applied by TCRdb to the multiplex PCR reads, yields one record per CDR3 protein. The sample has 700,000 or so distinct CDR3 sequences, approximately 16% seen once. This CDR3 is built from 16 residues. Looked up from germline, CDR1 is MRHNA and CDR2 is SNTAGT. Trimming removed 5 bases from V and 8 bases from J; junction bases left unmatched: 14. Graves' hyperthyroidism is called stable when ophthalmopathy does not progress within 18 months. Based on clinical symptoms, serum thyroxine and TRAb, thyroid ultrasound and orbital computed tomography, diagnoses were reached.

Sequences were obtained from blood. The gene calls are TRBV6-4 and TRBJ1-2, with 10 bases matching TRBD1. The clonotype originates from a man younger than 35 with Graves' hyperthyroidism. The CDR3 region has the DNA TGTGCCAGCAGTTATTCCTCCTCCGGGACAGGGGAAGGCTACACCTTC. This gives the protein CASSYSSSGTGEGYTF.